This TCR beta chain was found in a study of blood T cells in healthy people across ages. The second PCR ran 7 to 11 cycles with a sample-barcoded 5' primer and J-beta primers. Paired-end reads containing CDR3 totaled no fewer than 3 million for each sample. A single record per CDR3 protein comes from TCRdb applying MiXCR to the 5' RACE reads. Found here are around 2 million distinct CDR3 sequences, about two fifths of them singletons; the top ten hold roughly 24%. The CDR3 has 15 amino acids. Germline assignment: CDR1 SGHTA and CDR2 FQGTGA. V gave up 4 bases and J gave up 4 bases; unmatched junction bases: 7.

The gene calls are TRBV7-3 and TRBJ2-1; TRBD1 aligns across 7 bases. The clonotype was recovered from a human donor in good health. Source material: blood. The CDR3 reads CASSSQGKGYNEQFF. CDR3 DNA sequence: TGTGCCAGCAGCTCACAGGGGAAAGGGTACAATGAGCAGTTCTTC.